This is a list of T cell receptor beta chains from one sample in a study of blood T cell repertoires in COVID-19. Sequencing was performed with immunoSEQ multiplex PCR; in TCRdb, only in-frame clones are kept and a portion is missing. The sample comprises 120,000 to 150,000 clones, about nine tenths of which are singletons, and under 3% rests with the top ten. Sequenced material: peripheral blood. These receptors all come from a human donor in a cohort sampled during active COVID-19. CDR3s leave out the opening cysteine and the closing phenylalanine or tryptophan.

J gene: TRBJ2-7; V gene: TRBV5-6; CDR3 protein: ASSLTGVPVQY
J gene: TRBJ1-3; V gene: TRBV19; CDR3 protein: ASTRRDSSGNTIY
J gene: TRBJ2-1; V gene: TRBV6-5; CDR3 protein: ASSLAGGLYNEQF
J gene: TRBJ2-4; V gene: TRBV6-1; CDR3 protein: ASSERWGPKNIQY
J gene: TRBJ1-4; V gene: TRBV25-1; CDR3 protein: ASSGPSGELF
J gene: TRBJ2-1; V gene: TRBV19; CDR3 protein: ASTVDSSYNEQF
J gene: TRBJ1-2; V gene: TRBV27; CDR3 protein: ASSSPGQSDYGYT
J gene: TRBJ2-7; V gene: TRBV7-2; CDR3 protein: ASSLFWTESAYEQY
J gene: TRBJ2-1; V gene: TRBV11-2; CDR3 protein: ASSLSLGLAATYNEQF
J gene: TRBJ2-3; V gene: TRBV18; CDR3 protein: ASSPPSTDTQY
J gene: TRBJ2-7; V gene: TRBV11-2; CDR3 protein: ASSFSQVRSYEQY
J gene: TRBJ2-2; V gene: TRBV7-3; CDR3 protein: ASSSGRTGELF
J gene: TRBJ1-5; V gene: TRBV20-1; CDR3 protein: SASLGARGNQPQH
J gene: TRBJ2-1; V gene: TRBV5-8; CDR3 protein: ASRGAGGQDEQF
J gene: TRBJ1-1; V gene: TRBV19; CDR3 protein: ASSFGDLMAEAF